This T cell receptor (beta chain) emerged from a study of T cells after yellow fever vaccination. Template switching by 5'RACE produced TCR cDNA, adding a universal primer site and UMIs. In TCRdb, the 5' RACE reads were re-called with MiXCR into one record per CDR3 protein. This sample has roughly 60,000 distinct CDR3 sequences, with more than 5.5% found just once. The TCR originated in a man between 18 and 29 years old who received the YFV17D yellow fever vaccine. This specimen was CD8+ T cells sorted from PBMCs, taken on the day of the first yellow fever vaccination.

In DNA form, the CDR3 reads TGTGCCAGCAGTTTAATGTATGAGCAGTTCTTC. It encodes CASSLMYEQFF. The chain combines TRBV12-3 or TRBV12-4 with TRBJ2-1; D gene unclear. Between the trimmed V and J ends, which lost 2 bases and 8 bases, there was a span of 4 bases. The length of the CDR3 is 11 residues.